The clone carrying this TCR beta chain was seen a handful of times. Its antigen is currently unknown. The entry originates in a study of spatial heterogeneity in lung cancer. Study-level findings and limits: Ubiquitous expanded tumor TCRs were observed in blood more at resection than follow-up.

Unique molecular identifiers tagged every individual TCR cDNA molecule. TCRdb reprocessed the 5' RACE reads with MiXCR, giving one entry per CDR3 protein. The repertoire has about 50,000 distinct CDR3 sequences, roughly 7.2% of them found once; the top ten carry approximately 13%. Time point described: sample taken at primary tumor resection. Whole RNA, which was extracted from tumor, nontumor lung tissue or frozen PBMC, was sequenced without any cell sorting. Sequencing was performed on PBMCs, taken at surgery. This receptor was obtained from a female donor with early-stage non-small cell lung cancer.

Written as DNA, the CDR3 is TGTGCCAGCAATCCCCAGGGTACCTCCTACGAGCAGTACTTC. It translates to CASNPQGTSYEQYF. The chain carries TRBV6-1 and TRBJ2-7; a weak D match, TRBD1 (5 bases). V was cut by 7 bases and J by 0 bases, with 13 bases left in between. The CDR3 length is 14 residues. CDR1 is MNHNS and CDR2 is SASEGT in the germline V gene.